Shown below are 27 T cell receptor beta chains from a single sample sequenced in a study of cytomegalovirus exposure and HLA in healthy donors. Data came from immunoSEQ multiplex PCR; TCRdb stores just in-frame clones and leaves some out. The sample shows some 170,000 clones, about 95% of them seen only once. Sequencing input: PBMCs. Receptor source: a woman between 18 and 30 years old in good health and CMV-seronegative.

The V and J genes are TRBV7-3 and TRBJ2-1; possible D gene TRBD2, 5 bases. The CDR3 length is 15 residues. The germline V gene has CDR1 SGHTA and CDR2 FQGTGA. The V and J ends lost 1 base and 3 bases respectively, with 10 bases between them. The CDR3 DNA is TGTGCCAGCAGCTTAAGGGCCGGGGACTACAATGAGCAGTTCTTC. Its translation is CASSLRAGDYNEQFF.

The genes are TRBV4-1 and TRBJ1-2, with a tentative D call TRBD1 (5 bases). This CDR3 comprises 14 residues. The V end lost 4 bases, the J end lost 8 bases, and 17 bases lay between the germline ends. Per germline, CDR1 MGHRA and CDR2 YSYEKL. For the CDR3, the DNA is TGCGCCAGCAGCCTGTACGGGGGGGTGGAGGGCTACACCTTC. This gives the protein CASSLYGGVEGYTF.

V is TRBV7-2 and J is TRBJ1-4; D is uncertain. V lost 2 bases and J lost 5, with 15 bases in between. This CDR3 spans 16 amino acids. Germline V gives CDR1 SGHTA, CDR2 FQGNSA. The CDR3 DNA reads TGTGCCAGCAGCTTATTAGCGGTTGGATCGAATGAAAAACTGTTTTTT. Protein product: CASSLLAVGSNEKLFF.

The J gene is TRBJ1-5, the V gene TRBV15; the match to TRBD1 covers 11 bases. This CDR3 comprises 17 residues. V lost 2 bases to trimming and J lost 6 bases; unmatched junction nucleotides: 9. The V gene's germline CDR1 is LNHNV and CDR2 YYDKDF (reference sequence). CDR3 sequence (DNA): TGTGCCACCAGCAGACAATCAACCGGGACAGGGGGTCAGCCCCAGCATTTT. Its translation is CATSRQSTGTGGQPQHF.

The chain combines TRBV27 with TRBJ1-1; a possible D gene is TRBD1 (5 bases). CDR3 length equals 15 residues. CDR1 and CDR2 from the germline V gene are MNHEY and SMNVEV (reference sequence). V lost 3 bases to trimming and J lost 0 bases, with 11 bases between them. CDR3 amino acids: CASSLGPKLNTEAFF. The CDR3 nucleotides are TGTGCCAGCAGTTTGGGGCCTAAATTGAACACTGAAGCTTTCTTT.

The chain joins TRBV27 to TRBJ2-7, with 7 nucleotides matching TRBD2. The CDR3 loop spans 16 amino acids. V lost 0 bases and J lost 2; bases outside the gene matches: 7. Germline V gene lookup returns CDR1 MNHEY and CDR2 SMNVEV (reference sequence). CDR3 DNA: TGTGCCAGCAGTTTATCGAAGGCCAGCGGGGCCTACGAGCAGTACTTC. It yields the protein CASSLSKASGAYEQYF.

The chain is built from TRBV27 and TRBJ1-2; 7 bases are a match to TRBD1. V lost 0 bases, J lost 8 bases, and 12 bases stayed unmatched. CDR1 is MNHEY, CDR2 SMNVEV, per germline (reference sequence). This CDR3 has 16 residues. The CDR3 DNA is TGTGCCAGCAGTTTATCCTGGGACAGCCAAACGAAGGGCTACACCTTC. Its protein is CASSLSWDSQTKGYTF.

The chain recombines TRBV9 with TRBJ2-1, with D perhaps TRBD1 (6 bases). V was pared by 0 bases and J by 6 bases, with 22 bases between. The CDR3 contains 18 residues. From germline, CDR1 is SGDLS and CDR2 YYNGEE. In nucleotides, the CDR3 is TGTGCCAGCAGCGTAGGGGATTGGGACACCAGGCTACTCAATGAGCAGTTCTTC. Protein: CASSVGDWDTRLLNEQFF. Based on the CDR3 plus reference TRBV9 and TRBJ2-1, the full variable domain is DSGVTQTPKHLITATGQRVTLRCSPRSGDLSVYWYQQSLDQGLQFLIQYYNGEERAKGNILERFSAQQFPDLHSELNLSSLELGDSALYFCASSVGDWDTRLLNEQFFGPGTRLTVL.

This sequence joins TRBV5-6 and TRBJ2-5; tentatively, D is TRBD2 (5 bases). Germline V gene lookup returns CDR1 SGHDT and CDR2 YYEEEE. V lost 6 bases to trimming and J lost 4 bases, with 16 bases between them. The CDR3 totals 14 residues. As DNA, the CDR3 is TGTGCCAGCACCTATGGGGAGTGGGTAGAGACCCAGTACTTC. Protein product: CASTYGEWVETQYF.

The CDR3 loop reads CASSSGTGELFF. CDR3 sequence (DNA): TGTGCCAGCAGCTCGGGAACCGGGGAGCTGTTTTTT. The chain recombines TRBV9 with TRBJ2-2; maybe TRBD2 (5 bases). V lost 4 bases, J lost 5 bases, and 6 bases lay in between. The CDR3 contains 12 residues. Germline loops: CDR1 SGDLS, CDR2 YYNGEE.

In DNA, the CDR3 is TGTGCCAGTAGTATAGGAGCCTTCGGGGTTAGCACTGAAGCTTTCTTT. As protein: CASSIGAFGVSTEAFF. The chain employs TRBV19 and TRBJ1-1; D gene ambiguous. The V gene lost 1 base and the J gene lost 4 bases, with 16 bases spanning the gap. Germline V gene data show CDR1 as LNHDA and CDR2 as SQIVND (reference sequence). The CDR3 is 16 amino acids.

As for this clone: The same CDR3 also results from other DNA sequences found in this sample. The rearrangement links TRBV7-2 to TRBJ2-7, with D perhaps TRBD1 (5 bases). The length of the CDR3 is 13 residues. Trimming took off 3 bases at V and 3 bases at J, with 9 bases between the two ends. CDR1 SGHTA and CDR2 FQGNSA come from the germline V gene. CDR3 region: CASSLAGNYEQYF. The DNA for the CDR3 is TGTGCCAGCAGCTTGGCAGGGAACTACGAGCAGTACTTC.

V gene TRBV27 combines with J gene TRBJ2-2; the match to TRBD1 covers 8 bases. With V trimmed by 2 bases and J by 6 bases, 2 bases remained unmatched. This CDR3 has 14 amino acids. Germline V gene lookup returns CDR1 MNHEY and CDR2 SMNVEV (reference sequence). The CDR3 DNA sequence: TGTGCCAGCAGTTTACGGACAGGGTCCGGGGAGCTGTTTTTT. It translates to CASSLRTGSGELFF.

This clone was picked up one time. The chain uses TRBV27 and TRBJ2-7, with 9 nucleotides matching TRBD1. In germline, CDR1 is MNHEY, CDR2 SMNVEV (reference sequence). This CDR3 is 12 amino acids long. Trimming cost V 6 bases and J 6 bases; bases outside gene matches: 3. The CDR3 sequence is CASRTGGGEQYF. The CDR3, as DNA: TGTGCCAGCAGGACAGGGGGGGGCGAGCAGTACTTC.

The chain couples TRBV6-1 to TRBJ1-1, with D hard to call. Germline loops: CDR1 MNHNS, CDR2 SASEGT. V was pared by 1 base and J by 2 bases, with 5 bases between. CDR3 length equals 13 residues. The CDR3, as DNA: TGTGCCAGCAGTGAAGGGGCCAACACTGAAGCTTTCTTT. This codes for CASSEGANTEAFF.

The CDR3 coding sequence is TGTGCCAGTGCGGGGGGGCGAGTCAATGAGCAGTTCTTC. This gives the protein CASAGGRVNEQFF. The rearrangement links TRBV2 to TRBJ2-1, with 9 bases fitting TRBD2. Looked up from germline, CDR1 is SNHLY and CDR2 is FYNNEI. The CDR3 extends over 13 amino acids. J gave up 6 bases and V 9 bases, and 6 bases lay outside the gene matches.

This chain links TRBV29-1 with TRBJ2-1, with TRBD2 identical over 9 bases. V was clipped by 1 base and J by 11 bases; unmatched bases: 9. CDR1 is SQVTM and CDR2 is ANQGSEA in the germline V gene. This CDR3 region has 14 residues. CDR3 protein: CSVEGVLAGRKQFF. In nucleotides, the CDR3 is TGCAGCGTTGAAGGGGTGCTAGCGGGGAGAAAGCAGTTCTTC.

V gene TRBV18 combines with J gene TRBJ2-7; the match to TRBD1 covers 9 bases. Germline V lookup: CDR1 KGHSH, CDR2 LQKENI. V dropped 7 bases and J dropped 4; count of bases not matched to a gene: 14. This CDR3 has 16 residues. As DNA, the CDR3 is TGTGCCAGCTTACAGGGGGCGTTAAATTCAGGTTACGAGCAGTACTTC. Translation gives CASLQGALNSGYEQYF.

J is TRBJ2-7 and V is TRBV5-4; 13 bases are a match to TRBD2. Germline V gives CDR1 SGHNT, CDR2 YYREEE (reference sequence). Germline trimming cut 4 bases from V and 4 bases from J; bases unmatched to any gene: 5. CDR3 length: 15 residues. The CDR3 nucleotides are TGTGCCAGCAGCCCTGGACTAGCGGGGGCTTACGAGCAGTACTTC. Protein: CASSPGLAGAYEQYF. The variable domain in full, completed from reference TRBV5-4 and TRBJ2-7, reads ETGVTQSPTHLIKTRGQQVTLRCSSQSGHNTVSWYQQALGQGPQFIFQYYREEENGRGNFPPRFSGLQFPNYSSELNVNALELDDSALYLCASSPGLAGAYEQYFGPGTRLTVT.

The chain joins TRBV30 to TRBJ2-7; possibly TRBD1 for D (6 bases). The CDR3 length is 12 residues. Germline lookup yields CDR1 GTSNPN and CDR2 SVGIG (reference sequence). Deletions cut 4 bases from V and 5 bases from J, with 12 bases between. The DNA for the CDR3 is TGTGCCTGGAACCCCGGACAGAACGAGCAGTACTTC. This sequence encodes CAWNPGQNEQYF.

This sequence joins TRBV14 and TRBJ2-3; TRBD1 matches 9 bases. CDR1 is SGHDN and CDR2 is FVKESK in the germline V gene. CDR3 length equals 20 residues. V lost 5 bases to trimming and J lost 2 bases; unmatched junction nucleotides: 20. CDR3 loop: CASSSRNRGLMVIITDTQYF. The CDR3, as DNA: TGTGCCAGCAGCTCCCGTAACAGGGGGCTAATGGTAATTATCACAGATACGCAGTATTTT.

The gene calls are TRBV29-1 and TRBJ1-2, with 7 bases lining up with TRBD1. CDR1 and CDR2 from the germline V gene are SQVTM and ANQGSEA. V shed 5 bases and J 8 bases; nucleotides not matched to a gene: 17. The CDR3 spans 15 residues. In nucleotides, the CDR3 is TGCAGCGTTAACGAAGGGGGCGATGGGAAATGGGGCTACACCTTC. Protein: CSVNEGGDGKWGYTF.

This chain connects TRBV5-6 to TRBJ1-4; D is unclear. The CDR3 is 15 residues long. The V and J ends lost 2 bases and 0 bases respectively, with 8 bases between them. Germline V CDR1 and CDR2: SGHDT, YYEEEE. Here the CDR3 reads CASSLAPTTNEKLFF. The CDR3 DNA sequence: TGTGCCAGCAGCTTAGCACCAACAACTAATGAAAAACTGTTTTTT.

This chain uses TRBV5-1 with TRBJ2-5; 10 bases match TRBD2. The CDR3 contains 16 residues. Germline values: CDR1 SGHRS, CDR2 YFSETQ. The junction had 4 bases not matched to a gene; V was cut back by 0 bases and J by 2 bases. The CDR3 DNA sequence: TGCGCCAGCAGCTTGGGGCCTAGCGGGGGACAAGAGACCCAGTACTTC. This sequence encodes CASSLGPSGGQETQYF.

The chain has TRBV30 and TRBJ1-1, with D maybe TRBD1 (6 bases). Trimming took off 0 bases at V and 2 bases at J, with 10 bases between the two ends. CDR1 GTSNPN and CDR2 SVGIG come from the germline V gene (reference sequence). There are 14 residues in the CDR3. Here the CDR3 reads CAWSVGGGNTEAFF. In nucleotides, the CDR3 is TGTGCCTGGAGTGTAGGGGGGGGTAACACTGAAGCTTTCTTT. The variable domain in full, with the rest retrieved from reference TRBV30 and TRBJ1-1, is SQTIHQWPATLVQPVGSPLSLECTVEGTSNPNLYWYRQAAGRGLQLLFYSVGIGQISSEVPQNLSASRPQDRQFILSSKKLLLSDSGFYLCAWSVGGGNTEAFFGQGTRLTVV.

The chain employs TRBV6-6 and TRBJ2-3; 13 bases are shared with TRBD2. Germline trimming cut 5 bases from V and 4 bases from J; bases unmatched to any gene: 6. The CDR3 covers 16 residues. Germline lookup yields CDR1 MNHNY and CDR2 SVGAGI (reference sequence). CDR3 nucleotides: TGTGCCAGCAGTGTAACTAGCGGGGGGGCACCAGATACGCAGTATTTT. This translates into CASSVTSGGAPDTQYF.

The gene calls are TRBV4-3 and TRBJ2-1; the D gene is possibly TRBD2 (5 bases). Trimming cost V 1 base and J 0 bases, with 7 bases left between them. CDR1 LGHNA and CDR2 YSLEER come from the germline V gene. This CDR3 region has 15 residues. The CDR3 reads CASSQGEFSYNEQFF. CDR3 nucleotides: TGCGCCAGCAGCCAAGGGGAGTTCTCCTACAATGAGCAGTTCTTC.